A selection of T cell receptor beta chains follows, all from one sample in a study of T cell responses to AZD1222 COVID-19 vaccine. The repertoire was sequenced with immunoSEQ multiplex PCR; TCRdb's copy has only in-frame clones and lacks some. The repertoire holds over 150,000 clones, 75% to 95% seen once, with approximately 1.5% in the top ten. The sequences come from peripheral blood, collected on day 0 of AZD1222 vaccination. The receptors originated from an adult in good health. The CDR3 runs from the conserved cysteine through the conserved F or W. Each record gives: CDR3 length, V gene, D gene, CDR3 protein. D genes are given only for firm matches.

15	TRBV13	-	CASSLGGAPGYEQYF
21	TRBV7-4	-	CASSPMGEGRPLAQENTEAFF
14	TRBV28	-	CASSLPGGRDTQYF
12	TRBV28	-	CASSFPGQPQHF
13	TRBV28	-	CASSFGGRWEQYF
14	TRBV6-1	-	CASSEAGGQEKLFF
15	TRBV5-6	-	CASGGAGVLTGELFF
16	TRBV27	-	CASSVSGRDSNQPQHF
16	TRBV5-4	TRBD2	CASRRLAGGSTDTQYF
19	TRBV4-1	TRBD1	CASSQDPTGGYSGANVLTF
13	TRBV11-3	-	CASSRLGTSGYTF
15	TRBV19	-	CASSMVTKANYGYTF
16	TRBV5-1	TRBD2	CASRRLAGGPLDEQFF
15	TRBV11-2	-	CASSPGGTYQETQYF
15	TRBV9	-	CASSESGNSNYGYTF
15	TRBV11-2	TRBD1	CASSGIQGKGGELFF
13	TRBV29-1	-	CSVALLLDNEQFF
14	TRBV9	-	CASSVDSVNYGYTF
17	TRBV6-7	-	CASSFHDWDNGVNEQFF
10	TRBV2	-	CASSSRGLHF
13	TRBV28	-	CASSPGVNQPQHF
14	TRBV10-3	-	CAISERQEQDGYTF
13	TRBV28	TRBD1	CASSSGQGRGYTF
12	TRBV28	TRBD1	CASRTGGNGYTF
14	TRBV19	-	CASSIRGVNQPQHF
15	TRBV9	-	CASSPRGANTDTQYF
14	TRBV11-2	-	CASSFAGGTLGDYF
15	TRBV5-1	TRBD2	CASSFSGVPGYEQYF
14	TRBV24-1	TRBD2	CAVLAGGPVNEQFF
14	TRBV18	-	CASSRRDITDTQYF
17	TRBV28	TRBD1	CASSLWGDRGFNQPQHF
13	TRBV6-5	-	CASRAGGANVLTF
20	TRBV21-1	-	CASSDILPDRVLRSNQPQHF
15	TRBV5-5	-	CASSHQGSGGYGYTF
10	TRBV19	-	CASRRQPQHF
15	TRBV5-1	-	CASSLGQTENTEAFF
13	TRBV7-9	-	CARDGGPYNEQFF
17	TRBV5-6	TRBD2	CASCRVAGGPGYYEQYF
15	TRBV3-1/TRBV3-2	TRBD2	CASSLGASGHNEQFF
14	TRBV7-2	-	CASSLGTGGEPQHF
15	TRBV5-8	-	CASRSPGHGVDEQYF
13	TRBV5-6	TRBD1	CASSPRQGVGNTF
15	TRBV2	-	CASNPTQRNNSPLHF
15	TRBV6-5	-	CASRPGPLLNTEAFF
16	TRBV11-3	-	CASSTYRALNTGELFF
11	TRBV6-1	-	CASSDPYGYTF
13	TRBV12-3/TRBV12-4	TRBD1	CASRTRGTGELFF
14	TRBV11-2	-	CASSLSRGKETQYF
14	TRBV28	TRBD1	CASRLQGNSYEQYF
16	TRBV24-1	TRBD1	CATSDRTGEFRETQYF